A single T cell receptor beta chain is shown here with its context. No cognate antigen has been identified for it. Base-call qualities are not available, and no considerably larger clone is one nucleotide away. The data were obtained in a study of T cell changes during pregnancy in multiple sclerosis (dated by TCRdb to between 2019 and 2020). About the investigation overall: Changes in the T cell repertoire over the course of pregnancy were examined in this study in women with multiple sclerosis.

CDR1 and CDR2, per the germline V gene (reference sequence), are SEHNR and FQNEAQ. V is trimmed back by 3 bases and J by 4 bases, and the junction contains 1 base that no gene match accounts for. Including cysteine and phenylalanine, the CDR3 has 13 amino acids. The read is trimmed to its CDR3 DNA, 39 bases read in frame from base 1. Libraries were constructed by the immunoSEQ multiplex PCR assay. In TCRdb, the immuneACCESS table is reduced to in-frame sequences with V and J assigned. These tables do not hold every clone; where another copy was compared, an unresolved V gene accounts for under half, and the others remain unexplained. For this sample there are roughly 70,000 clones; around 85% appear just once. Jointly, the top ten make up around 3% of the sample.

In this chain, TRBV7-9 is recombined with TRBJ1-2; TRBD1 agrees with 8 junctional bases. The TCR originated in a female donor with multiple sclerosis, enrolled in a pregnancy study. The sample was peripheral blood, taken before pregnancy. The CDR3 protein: CASSFRGLYGYTF. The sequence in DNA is TGTGCCAGCAGCTTCAGGGGGCTCTATGGCTACACCTTC.